This T cell receptor beta chain was found in a study of control samples from healthy donors and cancer patients. This CDR3 is 11 amino acids long. Trimming left V 0 bases short and J 5 bases short, with 4 bases between. Germline V gene lookup returns CDR1 GTSNPN and CDR2 SVGIG (reference sequence). The table came from immunoSEQ multiplex PCR; TCRdb's copy has only in-frame clones and leaves some out. The repertoire holds about 98,000 clones, roughly nine tenths seen once, with 2% to 2.5% in the top ten. The chain recombines TRBV30 with TRBJ1-2; D not certain. This TCR derives from a woman aged 18 to 35 in good health. Source material: blood. The CDR3 spells CAWSVLYGYTF. CDR3 in DNA: TGTGCCTGGAGTGTACTTTATGGCTACACCTTC.